What follows are 22 T cell receptor beta chains derived from one specimen sequenced in a study of T cell repertoires in cytomegalovirus infection. One entry per CDR3 protein, called by TCRdb with MiXCR from the reads. This table holds some 180,000 distinct CDR3 sequences, about a sixth found once. The sequenced sample was CD8+ T cells from PBMCs. Receptors were obtained from a human donor in good health (CMV status not recorded). Some clones in this sample may be carry-over from other donors' samples.

Only a few counts were recorded for this clonotype. This chain joins TRBV14 and TRBJ2-1; 8 bases agree with TRBD1. Germline V gene data show CDR1 as SGHDN and CDR2 as FVKESK. After removal of 1 base from V and 1 base from J, the junction contained 3 bases not matched to a gene. The CDR3 is 16 amino acids. The CDR3 coding sequence is TGTGCCAGCAGCCAAGGCTGGGACAGGTCCTACAATGAGCAGTTCTTC. It codes for CASSQGWDRSYNEQFF.

This clonotype was counted between two and nine times. The V and J genes are TRBV14 and TRBJ2-5; D call uncertain. Per the germline V gene, CDR1 is SGHDN and CDR2 is FVKESK. This CDR3 comprises 14 residues. V was cut by 2 bases and J by 1 base, with 8 bases left in between. CDR3: CASSQQAVQETQYF. The CDR3, as DNA: TGTGCCAGCAGCCAACAGGCTGTCCAAGAGACCCAGTACTTC.

The V gene is TRBV5-6, the J gene TRBJ1-5; tentatively, D is TRBD1 (6 bases). The CDR3 loop spans 14 amino acids. With 3 bases removed from V and 5 bases from J, the gap between germline ends came to 12 bases. Germline lookup yields CDR1 SGHDT and CDR2 YYEEEE. CDR3 loop: CASSYGTSDQPQHF. The CDR3 DNA reads as TGTGCCAGCAGCTACGGGACATCCGATCAGCCCCAGCATTTT.

This clonotype was found a few times. The chain is built from TRBV29-1 and TRBJ1-1, with 10 bases fitting TRBD1. The length of the CDR3 is 13 residues. V lost 2 bases, J lost 5 bases, and 2 bases stayed unmatched. Germline V CDR1 and CDR2: SQVTM, ANQGSEA. The CDR3 DNA follows: TGCAGCGTTGAAAAGGACAGGGGGACTGAAGCTTTCTTT. Translated, it gives CSVEKDRGTEAFF.

The chain couples TRBV6-2 or TRBV6-3 to TRBJ1-1; maybe TRBD1 (6 bases). Germline CDR1 is MNHEY and CDR2 is SVGEGT. Trimming removed 7 bases at V and 1 base at J, with 13 bases between. This CDR3 has 14 amino acids. The CDR3 spells CASNLHRENTEAFF. The CDR3 region has the DNA TGTGCCAGCAATCTACACAGGGAGAACACTGAAGCTTTCTTT.

This clonotype was seen more than once but under ten times. V is TRBV4-3 and J is TRBJ1-5; TRBD1 matches 7 bases. V was pared by 4 bases and J by 0 bases, with 6 bases of the junction left unmatched. The germline gives CDR1 LGHNA, CDR2 YSLEER. The CDR3 has 16 amino acids. The CDR3 DNA reads as TGCGCCAGCAGCCCAGGGACAGCGGATAGCAATCAGCCCCAGCATTTT. This codes for CASSPGTADSNQPQHF.

V usage is TRBV29-1 and J usage is TRBJ2-1; maybe TRBD1 (6 bases). V was shortened by 5 bases and J by 8 bases, with 7 bases between the two germline ends. Germline loops: CDR1 SQVTM, CDR2 ANQGSEA. The CDR3 runs to 10 residues. The DNA of the CDR3 is TGCAGCGTTACAGGGTATGAGCAGTTCTTC. Translating it yields CSVTGYEQFF.

The chain couples TRBV20-1 to TRBJ1-1; 9 bases are a match to TRBD1. Germline V gene data show CDR1 as DFQATT and CDR2 as SNEGSKA (reference sequence). The V segment lost 5 bases and the J segment 0 bases; nucleotides outside the gene matches: 4. This CDR3 spans 14 amino acids. For the CDR3, the DNA is TGCAGTGCTCTCGGACAGGGGATGAACACTGAAGCTTTCTTT. This encodes CSALGQGMNTEAFF.

This clonotype turned up a few times. This chain links TRBV27 with TRBJ1-6; TRBD1 is a possible D gene (5 bases). The CDR3 consists of 15 residues. V lost 2 bases to trimming and J lost 3 bases, with 8 bases between them. CDR1 and CDR2 from the germline V gene are MNHEY and SMNVEV (reference sequence). The CDR3 spells CASSLGANYNSPLHF. CDR3 bases: TGTGCCAGCAGTTTAGGGGCCAACTATAATTCACCCCTCCACTTT.

The table lists this clonotype with a few counts. CDR3 loop: CASSPGGAGEKLFF. The CDR3 nucleotides read TGTGCCAGCAGCCCAGGGGGCGCGGGTGAAAAACTGTTTTTT. This chain connects TRBV12-3 or TRBV12-4 to TRBJ1-4; the match to TRBD1 covers 8 bases. After removal of 6 bases from V and 7 bases from J, the junction contained 7 bases not matched to a gene. This CDR3 region has 14 residues.

This clonotype was seen repeatedly, ten times or more. The germline gene is not matched at one end of the junction; a read error may be the cause. The rearrangement links TRBV7-2 to TRBJ1-2; D not resolved. The CDR3 consists of 10 residues. Germline V gene lookup returns CDR1 SGHTA and CDR2 FQGNSA. The CDR3, as DNA: TGTGCCAGCAGCCCCCAGGACGGAATCTTC. Translating it yields CASSPQDGIF.

This clonotype was detected only a few times. The chain combines TRBV6-5 with TRBJ2-2; tentatively, D is TRBD1 (6 bases). Trimming cost V 0 bases and J 2 bases, with 16 bases left between them. The CDR3 consists of 18 residues. The germline V gene encodes CDR1 MNHEY and CDR2 SVGAGI. The CDR3 DNA reads as TGTGCCAGCAGTTACTCCTTGGGGGCTCGCTCAAACACCGGGGAGCTGTTTTTT. Its translation is CASSYSLGARSNTGELFF.

This clonotype has a handful of counts. CDR3 residues: CASSLPERDEQYF. CDR3 DNA sequence: TGTGCCAGCAGCTTGCCCGAACGCGACGAGCAGTACTTC. The chain links TRBV7-2 to TRBJ2-7; D gene unclear. This CDR3 region has 13 residues. The V gene lost 3 bases and the J gene lost 5 bases, with 11 bases spanning the gap. Germline CDR1 is SGHTA and CDR2 is FQGNSA.

This clonotype was seen more than once but under ten times. V usage is TRBV7-2 and J usage is TRBJ1-2; D not certain. V was shortened by 1 base and J by 5 bases, with 11 bases between the two germline ends. The CDR3 is 14 amino acids. Per the germline V gene, CDR1 is SGHTA and CDR2 is FQGNSA. CDR3 nucleotides: TGTGCCAGCAGCTTAGATACGGTTCTATATGGCTACACCTTC. Amino acid sequence: CASSLDTVLYGYTF.

The chain combines TRBV28 with TRBJ2-3; possibly TRBD2 for D (5 bases). Germline lookup yields CDR1 MDHEN and CDR2 SYDVKM. The CDR3 is 15 residues long. The V and J ends lost 3 bases and 2 bases respectively, with 12 bases between them. The CDR3 DNA sequence: TGTGCCAGCAGTTTGGAGGTTGTTGCCACAGATACGCAGTATTTT. Translating it yields CASSLEVVATDTQYF.

The chain couples TRBV6-5 to TRBJ2-2; no firm D call. Trimming took off 0 bases at V and 0 bases at J, with 11 bases between the two ends. This CDR3 contains 17 residues. CDR1 MNHEY and CDR2 SVGAGI come from the germline V gene. CDR3 sequence reads: CASSYSISPTNTGELFF. The CDR3 DNA reads TGTGCCAGCAGTTACTCGATTTCACCGACGAACACCGGGGAGCTGTTTTTT.

There are a few counts of this clonotype. The chain recombines TRBV7-9 with TRBJ2-5; possibly TRBD1 or TRBD2 for D (5 bases each). V gave up 3 bases and J gave up 5 bases, with 19 bases separating them. The germline V gene encodes CDR1 SEHNR and CDR2 FQNEAQ (reference sequence). The CDR3 has 16 residues. CDR3 sequence reads: CASSFIRDRLKETQYF. The CDR3 coding sequence is TGTGCCAGCAGCTTTATCCGGGACCGCCTAAAGGAGACCCAGTACTTC.

The V call is TRBV7-9, the J call TRBJ2-1; 11 nucleotides line up with TRBD2. Germline loops: CDR1 SEHNR, CDR2 FQNEAQ (reference sequence). Trimming took 3 bases from V and 10 from J; bases not matched to a gene: 8. The CDR3 spans 15 residues. Here the CDR3 DNA reads TGTGCCAGCAGCTTCACTAGCGGGGGTACAATCGAGCAGTTCTTC. Amino acid sequence: CASSFTSGGTIEQFF.

The sample holds a few counts of this clonotype. The chain is built from TRBV7-9 and TRBJ2-1; 9 positions agree with TRBD1. CDR3 length equals 16 residues. Trimming cost V 4 bases and J 4 bases; bases outside gene matches: 8. The V gene's germline CDR1 is SEHNR and CDR2 FQNEAQ (reference sequence). CDR3 nucleotide sequence: TGTGCCAGCAGCTCCGGGACAGGGAATAAATACAATGAGCAGTTCTTC. As protein: CASSSGTGNKYNEQFF.

This clonotype has more than one count but fewer than ten. The rearrangement uses TRBV4-1 and TRBJ1-5; unclear D gene. The CDR3 extends over 15 amino acids. In germline, CDR1 is MGHRA, CDR2 YSYEKL. The ends were cut back, 4 bases at V and 1 base at J, with 11 bases in the middle. In DNA form, the CDR3 reads TGCGCCAGCAGCCCTCGACAAAAGAGCAATCAGCCCCAGCATTTT. This encodes CASSPRQKSNQPQHF.

This clonotype was seen a handful of times. The rearrangement links TRBV12-3 or TRBV12-4 to TRBJ2-1; D is ambiguous. V dropped 5 bases and J dropped 9 bases, with 14 bases sitting between them. This CDR3 is 13 amino acids long. CDR3 amino acids: CASSLPPRIEQFF. CDR3 coding DNA: TGTGCCAGCAGTCTTCCCCCCCGTATTGAGCAGTTCTTC.

The gene calls are TRBV9 and TRBJ2-1; perhaps TRBD1 as D (6 bases). The CDR3 runs 13 residues. Germline lookup yields CDR1 SGDLS and CDR2 YYNGEE. Trimming stripped 3 bases from V and 8 bases from J, with 12 bases between. CDR3 amino acids: CASSADSLDEQFF. CDR3 DNA sequence: TGTGCCAGCAGCGCGGACAGTCTAGATGAGCAGTTCTTC.